Below, one TCR beta chain is given with its context. This clonotype appeared many times. What this receptor recognizes is not known. The record has no base qualities; no much larger clone is one base away. The data derive from a study of T cells after yellow fever vaccination (dated by TCRdb to between 2018 and 2021). The study in broad terms: Libraries from fractions with low cell numbers were prepared with the SMART-Seq v4 Ultra Low Input RNA kit. To follow T-cell clones before and after both primary and booster YFV17D yellow fever vaccination, bulk TCR alpha and beta repertoires underwent longitudinal sequencing. Blood samples were taken at several timepoints before and after primary and secondary immunization, and bulk PBMC replicates and cell subsets were isolated. Two healthy male donors, one aged 18 to 30 and one aged 30 to 40 years, made up the cohort.

Points the paper makes about the study in general: Because the study included only a couple of donors, the extent to which the findings can be generalized is limited. Because abundant contaminating clonotypes from the bulk population could be contained in FACS-sorted repertoires, computational filtering was required. Most clones expanded after primary vaccination (around 96% of CD4 and over 80% of CD8) were re-detected after the booster, suggesting that broad memory maintenance occurred. The secondary T-cell response was found to be weaker but faster than the primary response, with a peak reached on day 5 rather than on day 15. A small fraction of clonotypes showed up in both the CD4 and CD8 compartments, probably as a result of convergent recombination.

These reads were obtained on an Illumina NovaSeq 6000. Synthesis of TCR cDNA relied on 5'RACE template switching, a step that introduced a universal primer site along with unique molecular identifiers. cDNA synthesis was primed from both the TCR alpha and TCR beta constant segments. Library amplification used two PCR steps, and the second PCR step added sample barcodes and sequencing adapters. Sequencing of the libraries was done on either Illumina HiSeq 2500 (2x100 bp) or NovaSeq (2x150 bp). The paper's processing steps were these. Demultiplexing of reads and collapsing into UMI consensus sequences were performed with MIGEC, and V(D)J alignment was carried out with MiXCR. Vaccine-responding clonotypes were identified with edgeR using replicate PBMC samples, with FDR below 0.01 and a log2 fold change above 5 up to day 15 being required. CD4 or CD8 identity was assigned to each bulk clonotype according to whether the clonotype was present at higher abundance in the sequenced CD4 repertoire or the sequenced CD8 repertoire. TCRdb trimmed public reads at Q25 via fastp, called clones via MiXCR and kept in-frame beta chains. CDR3 protein duplicates are merged, each entry listing the most common genes and DNA. The V and J calls and clone size come from TCRdb's table, not from the authors' own analysis. This sample lists 200,000 to 250,000 distinct CDR3 sequences; roughly 3.3% were detected once. The biggest ten clones account for about 3% of the sample.

Interpreted using the paper, the treatment or condition label stands for: live attenuated yellow fever vaccine strain. A standard Ficoll-Paque protocol was used to isolate PBMCs from peripheral blood. Dynabeads CD4 and CD8 positive selection kits were used to isolate the CD4 and CD8 T-cell fractions. RNA was extracted with TriZol from bulk PBMCs, CD4 and CD8 fractions, and dextramer-positive and dextramer-negative fractions. CDR1 KGHSH and CDR2 LQKENI are derived from the germline V gene. V lost 3 bases and J lost 6 bases, and the count of bases not matched to a germline gene is 2. Taken from cysteine to phenylalanine, the CDR3 has 13 residues. CDR3 DNA is the only sequence kept; it has 39 bases, read in frame from the first base.

The rearranged chain carries TRBV18 and TRBJ1-1, with 9 bases in between that match TRBD1. The source material was CD4+ T cells sorted from PBMCs, sampled 10 days after the yellow fever booster vaccination. The origin of this receptor is a man between 18 and 35 years old who received the YFV17D yellow fever vaccine. The CDR3 amino acid sequence is: CASSPGQGSEAFF. The DNA is as follows: TGTGCCAGCTCACCCGGACAGGGGTCTGAAGCTTTCTTT.